One and the same sample provided the 9 T cell receptor beta chains below, sequenced in a study of blood T cell repertoires in COVID-19. Data came from immunoSEQ multiplex PCR; TCRdb stores just in-frame clones and leaves some out. The sample contains roughly 140,000 clones, 84% of which appear only once. Sequencing was performed on peripheral blood. These receptors all come from a human donor in a cohort sampled during active COVID-19.

The V and J genes are TRBV29-1 and TRBJ1-4; TRBD1 matches at 11 bases. V dropped 3 bases and J dropped 7; count of bases not matched to a gene: 1. CDR1 and CDR2 (germline): SQVTM, ANQGSEA. The CDR3 runs to 13 residues. This CDR3 reads CSVEGQGVEKLFF. The DNA for the CDR3 is TGCAGCGTTGAGGGACAGGGGGTTGAAAAACTGTTTTTT.

With respect to this clone: Distinct nucleotide sequences in the sample also encode this CDR3. The CDR3 protein is CASSLERGGYTF. CDR3 coding DNA: TGCGCCAGCAGCTTGGAGCGGGGCGGCTACACCTTC. This chain uses TRBV5-1 with TRBJ1-2, with D perhaps matching TRBD1 (5 bases). Trimming pared 0 bases from V and 8 bases from J, leaving 8 bases between. The CDR3 totals 12 residues. CDR1 is SGHRS, CDR2 YFSETQ, per germline.

V and J are TRBV18 and TRBJ1-6; TRBD1 agrees at 9 bases. CDR3 length: 17 residues. V trimming: 5 bases; J trimming: 5 bases; junction bases outside the gene matches: 10. CDR1 and CDR2 from the germline V gene are KGHSH and LQKENI. DNA for the CDR3: TGTGCCAGCTCATCTACCGGGACAGGGACGAATAATTCACCCCTCCACTTT. Its protein product is CASSSTGTGTNNSPLHF.

V and J are TRBV7-3 and TRBJ2-1, with D possibly TRBD2 on 6 matching bases. This CDR3 contains 14 residues. With 1 base removed from V and 8 bases from J, the gap between germline ends came to 12 bases. CDR1 SGHTA and CDR2 FQGTGA come from the germline V gene. The CDR3 loop reads CASSLRRVADEQFF. CDR3 DNA: TGTGCCAGCAGCTTAAGGAGGGTGGCGGATGAGCAGTTCTTC.

This clone occurred a few times. The V gene is TRBV2, the J gene TRBJ1-1; D gene uncertain. Trimming cost V 5 bases and J 1 base, with 8 bases left between them. Germline CDR1 SNHLY, CDR2 FYNNEI. The CDR3 totals 13 residues. CDR3 bases: TGTGCCAGCAGTTTGGCGGGGAACACTGAAGCTTTCTTT. This gives the protein CASSLAGNTEAFF.

The rearrangement uses TRBV19 and TRBJ1-1; D remains ambiguous. The CDR3 is 12 residues long. V was shortened by 5 bases and J by 3 bases, with 7 bases between the two germline ends. Germline-derived CDR1 and CDR2 are LNHDA and SQIVND (reference sequence). CDR3 DNA: TGTGCCAGTAGTCCCCGAGACACTGAAGCTTTCTTT. Translation: CASSPRDTEAFF.

This chain links TRBV6-1 with TRBJ1-2, with 9 bases matching TRBD1. The CDR3 totals 15 residues. Germline CDR1 and CDR2: MNHNS and SASEGT. J gave up 4 bases and V 3 bases, and 6 bases lay outside the gene matches. The CDR3 region is CASSDRGQGTYGYTF. CDR3 DNA sequence: TGTGCCAGCAGTGACAGGGGACAGGGAACCTATGGCTACACCTTC.

This chain joins TRBV30 and TRBJ1-5, with TRBD1 matching over 10 bases. The germline V gene encodes CDR1 GTSNPN and CDR2 SVGIG (reference sequence). With V trimmed by 1 base and J by 4 bases, 4 bases remained unmatched. This CDR3 region has 15 residues. In DNA form, the CDR3 reads TGTGCCTGGAGTGCCAGGACAGGGGGAAATCAGCCCCAGCATTTT. Encoded protein: CAWSARTGGNQPQHF.

J is TRBJ1-2 and V is TRBV28; D remains unclear. The ends were cut back, 7 bases at V and 3 bases at J, with 9 bases in the middle. CDR1 MDHEN and CDR2 SYDVKM come from the germline V gene. CDR3 length: 12 residues. The CDR3 coding sequence is TGTGCCAGCACCGGGAACGACTATGGCTACACCTTC. Translation gives CASTGNDYGYTF.